This T cell receptor (beta chain) was profiled in a study of regulatory T cells in long-lasting Graves disease. Broader study findings: New patients shared some 970 public clonotypes, fewer than the approximately 3,000 shared by persistent patients. Persistent disease samples used TRBV28, TRBJ1-2 and TRBJ2-5 preferentially.

The V end lost 6 bases, the J end lost 2 bases, and 13 bases lay between the germline ends. CDR3 size: 14 residues. Germline CDR1 reads MDHEN; CDR2 reads SYDVKM. Described time point: newly diagnosed GD, antithyroid drugs for less than 3 months. Extracted RNA from PBMCs served as the source of the TCR library. Staff took around 8.6 milliliters of peripheral blood and put it into EDTA tubes. The sample holds many counts of this clonotype. What it binds is unknown. In building TCR beta libraries, iRepertoire HTBI primers were used together with Arm-PCR of CDR3 regions. Using its own MiXCR run on the multiplex PCR reads, TCRdb lists one record per CDR3 protein. The table has about 460,000 distinct CDR3 sequences, approximately 15% seen once; the top ten hold around a sixth. The same sample was also used in a study of T cells in Graves' hyperthyroidism and ophthalmopathy.

The sequence came from a woman between 45 and 60 years old with Graves disease. V usage is TRBV28 and J usage is TRBJ1-2, with a weak D call TRBD1 (6 bases). This specimen was peripheral blood mononuclear cells (PBMCs), taken at new diagnosis, from a patient treated with antithyroid drugs. In DNA form, the CDR3 reads TGTGCCAGCAGCCCCGGACAGCCAAACTATGGCTACACCTTC. This sequence encodes CASSPGQPNYGYTF.